The 7 T cell receptor beta chains reported below all come from one sample, sequenced in a study of blood T cell repertoires in COVID-19. Using immunoSEQ multiplex PCR, the repertoire was profiled, and TCRdb retains in-frame clones only, with some absent. Here the sample spans approximately 69,000 clones, about 80% being singletons. The sample consisted of peripheral blood. All receptors come from a man between 45 and 60 years old with COVID-19, enrolled during active disease.

The CDR3, as DNA: TGTGCCAGCAGCTTAGCGGGACAGGCGCCTTCTACCTTC. Translated: CASSLAGQAPSTF. V usage is TRBV7-2 and J usage is TRBJ1-2; 8 nucleotides match TRBD1. The V gene's germline CDR1 is SGHTA and CDR2 FQGNSA. J was trimmed by 14 bases and V by 0 bases; bases with no gene match: 8. The CDR3 totals 13 residues.

The chain carries TRBV16 and TRBJ2-1, with TRBD1 identical over 9 bases. J was trimmed by 5 bases and V by 2 bases; bases with no gene match: 4. Germline CDR1 KGHSY, CDR2 FQNENV. The CDR3 covers 15 residues. The DNA for the CDR3 is TGTGCCAGCAGCCAAGGGGGACAGGGAGACAATGAGCAGTTCTTC. This translates into CASSQGGQGDNEQFF.

This sequence joins TRBV5-4 and TRBJ1-2; 7 positions agree with TRBD1. Germline values: CDR1 SGHNT, CDR2 YYREEE (reference sequence). Trimming at V came to 3 bases and at J to 5 bases, leaving 7 bases not matched to a gene. This CDR3 spans 14 amino acids. The CDR3 nucleotides read TGTGCCAGCAGCTCGGCGACAGGGCGATATGGCTACACCTTC. This encodes CASSSATGRYGYTF.

The rearrangement links TRBV30 to TRBJ2-3, with D possibly being TRBD1 (5 bases). In germline, CDR1 is GTSNPN, CDR2 SVGIG (reference sequence). V was cut by 5 bases and J by 4 bases, with 16 bases left in between. CDR3 length: 14 residues. The CDR3 nucleotides are TGTGCCTGGGAATATGGGGCCCCCGCAGATACGCAGTATTTT. It specifies CAWEYGAPADTQYF. Filled out from reference TRBV30 and TRBJ2-3, the complete variable domain reads SQTIHQWPATLVQPVGSPLSLECTVEGTSNPNLYWYRQAAGRGLQLLFYSVGIGQISSEVPQNLSASRPQDRQFILSSKKLLLSDSGFYLCAWEYGAPADTQYFGPGTRLTVL.

This clone has just a few counts. This chain links TRBV19 with TRBJ1-3; 8 nucleotides agree with TRBD1. The V gene end was trimmed by 5 bases and the J gene end by 5 bases; junction bases not matched to a gene: 5. The length of the CDR3 is 14 residues. Germline V gene data show CDR1 as LNHDA and CDR2 as SQIVND (reference sequence). The CDR3 DNA reads as TGTGCCAGTAGTCCCACAGGGGGTCGAAACACCATATATTTT. Translation: CASSPTGGRNTIYF.

In its sample, this clone was seen many times. This chain uses TRBV14 with TRBJ2-2; D remains ambiguous. CDR1 is SGHDN, CDR2 FVKESK, per germline. Trimming removed 6 bases from V and 4 bases from J, with 9 bases in between. The CDR3 spans 13 residues. The CDR3 region is CASRILSTGELFF. CDR3 DNA: TGTGCCAGCAGGATACTTTCCACCGGGGAGCTGTTTTTT.

This chain links TRBV18 with TRBJ2-1; the match to TRBD2 covers 9 bases. Germline-derived CDR1 and CDR2 are KGHSH and LQKENI. This CDR3 has 15 residues. The V gene end was trimmed by 3 bases and the J gene end by 5 bases; junction bases not matched to a gene: 5. CDR3 sequence: CASSPRGGVDNEQFF. Written as DNA, the CDR3 is TGTGCCAGCTCACCGCGGGGGGGCGTCGACAATGAGCAGTTCTTC.